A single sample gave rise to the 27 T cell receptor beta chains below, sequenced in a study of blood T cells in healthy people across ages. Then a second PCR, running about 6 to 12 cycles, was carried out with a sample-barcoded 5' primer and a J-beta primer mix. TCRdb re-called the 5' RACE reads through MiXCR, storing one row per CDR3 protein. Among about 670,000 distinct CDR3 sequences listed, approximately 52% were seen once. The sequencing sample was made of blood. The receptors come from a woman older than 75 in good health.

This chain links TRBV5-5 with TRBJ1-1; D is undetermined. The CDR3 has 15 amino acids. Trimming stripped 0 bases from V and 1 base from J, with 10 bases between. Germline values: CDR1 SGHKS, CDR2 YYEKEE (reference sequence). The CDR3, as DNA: TGTGCCAGCAGCTTGGGCCCAGCCCAGAACACTGAAGCTTTCTTT. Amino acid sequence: CASSLGPAQNTEAFF.

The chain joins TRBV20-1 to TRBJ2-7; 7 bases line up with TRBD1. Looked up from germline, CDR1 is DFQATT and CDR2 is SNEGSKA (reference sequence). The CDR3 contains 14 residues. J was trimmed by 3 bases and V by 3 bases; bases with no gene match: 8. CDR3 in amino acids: CSASRRQGNYEQYF. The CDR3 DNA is TGCAGTGCTAGTCGAAGACAGGGCAACTACGAGCAGTACTTC.

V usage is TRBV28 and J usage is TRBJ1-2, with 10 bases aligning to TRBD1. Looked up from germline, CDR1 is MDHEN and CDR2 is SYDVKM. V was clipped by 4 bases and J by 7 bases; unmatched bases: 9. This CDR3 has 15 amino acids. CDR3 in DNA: TGTGCCAGCAGTTCCCTCGCTGACAGGGGGCTTGGCTACACCTTC. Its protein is CASSSLADRGLGYTF.

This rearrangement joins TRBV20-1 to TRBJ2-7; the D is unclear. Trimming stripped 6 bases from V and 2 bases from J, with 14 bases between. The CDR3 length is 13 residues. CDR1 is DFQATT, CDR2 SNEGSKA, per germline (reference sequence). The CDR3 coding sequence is TGCAGTGCCCCGAGCGACGCACCCTACGAGCAGTACTTC. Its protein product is CSAPSDAPYEQYF.

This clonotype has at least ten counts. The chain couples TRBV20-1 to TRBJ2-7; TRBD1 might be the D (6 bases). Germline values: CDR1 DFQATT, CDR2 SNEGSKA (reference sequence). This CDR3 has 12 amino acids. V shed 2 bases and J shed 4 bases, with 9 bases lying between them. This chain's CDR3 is CSARRDTYEQYF. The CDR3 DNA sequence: TGCAGTGCTAGACGGGACACTTACGAGCAGTACTTC.

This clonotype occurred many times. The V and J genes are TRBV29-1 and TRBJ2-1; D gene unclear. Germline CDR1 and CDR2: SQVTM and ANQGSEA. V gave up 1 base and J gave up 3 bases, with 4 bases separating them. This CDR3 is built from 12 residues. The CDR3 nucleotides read TGCAGCGTTGAAGGCAGCTACAATGAGCAGTTCTTC. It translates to CSVEGSYNEQFF.

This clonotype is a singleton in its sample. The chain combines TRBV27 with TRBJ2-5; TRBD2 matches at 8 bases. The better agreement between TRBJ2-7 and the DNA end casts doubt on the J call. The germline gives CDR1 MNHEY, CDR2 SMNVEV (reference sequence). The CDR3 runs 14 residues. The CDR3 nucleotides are TGTGCCAGCAGTCCTGGGACTAGTTTTTACGAGCAGTACTTC. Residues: CASSPGTSFYEQYF.

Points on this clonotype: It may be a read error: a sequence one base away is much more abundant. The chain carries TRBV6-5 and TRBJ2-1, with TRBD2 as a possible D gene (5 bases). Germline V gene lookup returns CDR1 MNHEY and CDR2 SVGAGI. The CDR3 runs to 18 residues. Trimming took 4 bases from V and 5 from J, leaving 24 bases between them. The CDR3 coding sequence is TGTGCCAGCAGTTCACGAGCGGAAGGCAGGTCTCGACACAATGAGCAGTTCTTC. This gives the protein CASSSRAEGRSRHNEQFF.

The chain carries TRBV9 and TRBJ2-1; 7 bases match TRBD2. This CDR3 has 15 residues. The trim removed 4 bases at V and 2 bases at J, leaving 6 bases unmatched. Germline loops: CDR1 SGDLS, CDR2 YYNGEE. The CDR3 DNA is TGTGCCAGCAGCTCCCGGGACTATCCCTACAATGAGCAGTTCTTC. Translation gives CASSSRDYPYNEQFF.

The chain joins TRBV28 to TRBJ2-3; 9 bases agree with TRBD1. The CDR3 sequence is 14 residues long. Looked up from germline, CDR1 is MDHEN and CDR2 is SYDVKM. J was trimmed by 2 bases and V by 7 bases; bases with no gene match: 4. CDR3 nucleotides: TGTGCCAGCAACCGGGACAGGGACACAGATACGCAGTATTTT. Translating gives CASNRDRDTDTQYF.

CDR3 loop: CASSGDTSYGYTF. The CDR3 DNA reads TGCGCCAGCAGCGGGGACACCTCCTATGGCTACACCTTC. The rearrangement uses TRBV5-1 and TRBJ1-2; D is possibly TRBD1 (6 bases). V gave up 4 bases and J gave up 4 bases, with 11 bases separating them. CDR3 size: 13 residues. Germline lookup yields CDR1 SGHRS and CDR2 YFSETQ.

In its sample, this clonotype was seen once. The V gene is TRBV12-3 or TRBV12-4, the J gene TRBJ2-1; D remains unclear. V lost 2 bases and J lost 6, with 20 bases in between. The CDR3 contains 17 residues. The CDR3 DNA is TGTGCCAGCAGTTTAAGGCCTCCAACAGAAATGAGCAATGAGCAGTTCTTC. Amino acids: CASSLRPPTEMSNEQFF.

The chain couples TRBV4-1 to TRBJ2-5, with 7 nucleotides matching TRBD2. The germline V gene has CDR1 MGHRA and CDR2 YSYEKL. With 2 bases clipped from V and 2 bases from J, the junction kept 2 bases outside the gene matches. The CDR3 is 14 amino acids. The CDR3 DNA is TGCGCCAGCAGCCAACCGGGACTACAAGAGACCCAGTACTTC. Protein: CASSQPGLQETQYF.

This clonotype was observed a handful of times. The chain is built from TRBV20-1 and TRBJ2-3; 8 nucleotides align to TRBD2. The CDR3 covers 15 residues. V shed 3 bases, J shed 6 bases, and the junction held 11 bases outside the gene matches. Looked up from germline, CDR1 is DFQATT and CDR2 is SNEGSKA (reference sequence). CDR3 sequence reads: CSARPLAGGHDTQYF. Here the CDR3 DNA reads TGCAGTGCTAGGCCCCTTGCGGGGGGACATGATACGCAGTATTTT.

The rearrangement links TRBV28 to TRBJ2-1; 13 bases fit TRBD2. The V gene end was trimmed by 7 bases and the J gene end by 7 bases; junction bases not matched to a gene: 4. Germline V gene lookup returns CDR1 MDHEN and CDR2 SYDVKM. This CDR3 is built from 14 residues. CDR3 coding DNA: TGTGCCAGCAACGCGGGACTAGCGGGGAATGAGCAGTTCTTC. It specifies CASNAGLAGNEQFF.

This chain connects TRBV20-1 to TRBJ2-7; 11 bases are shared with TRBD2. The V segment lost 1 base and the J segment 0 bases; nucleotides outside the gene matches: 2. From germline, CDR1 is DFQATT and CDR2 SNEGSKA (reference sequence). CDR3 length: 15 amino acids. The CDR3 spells CSARGGLAGSYEQYF. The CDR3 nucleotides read TGCAGTGCTAGAGGCGGACTAGCGGGCTCCTACGAGCAGTACTTC.

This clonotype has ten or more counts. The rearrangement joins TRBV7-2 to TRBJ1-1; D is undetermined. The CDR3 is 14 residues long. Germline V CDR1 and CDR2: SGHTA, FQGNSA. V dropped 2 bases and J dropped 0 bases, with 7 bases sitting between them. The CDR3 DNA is TGTGCCAGCAGCTTAAATTCGGTGAACACTGAAGCTTTCTTT. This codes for CASSLNSVNTEAFF.

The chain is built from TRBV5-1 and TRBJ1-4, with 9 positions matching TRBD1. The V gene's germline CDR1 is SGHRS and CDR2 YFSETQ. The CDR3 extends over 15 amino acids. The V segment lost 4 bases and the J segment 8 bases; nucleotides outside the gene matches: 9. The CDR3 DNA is TGCGCCAGCAGCGGACGGACAGGGGTAGGCGAAAAACTGTTTTTT. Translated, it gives CASSGRTGVGEKLFF.

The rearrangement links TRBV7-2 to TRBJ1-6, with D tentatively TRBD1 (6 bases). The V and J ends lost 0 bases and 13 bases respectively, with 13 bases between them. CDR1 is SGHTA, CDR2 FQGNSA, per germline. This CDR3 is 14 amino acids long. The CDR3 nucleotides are TGTGCCAGCAGCTTAGCCCGGGACATCCCGCCCCTCCACTTT. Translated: CASSLARDIPPLHF.

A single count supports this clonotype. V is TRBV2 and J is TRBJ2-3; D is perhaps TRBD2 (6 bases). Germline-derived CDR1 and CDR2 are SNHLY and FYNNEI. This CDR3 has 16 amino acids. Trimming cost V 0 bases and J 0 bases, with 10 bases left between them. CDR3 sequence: CASSEAEGRSTDTQYF. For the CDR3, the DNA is TGTGCCAGCAGTGAAGCGGAAGGGAGGAGCACAGATACGCAGTATTTT.

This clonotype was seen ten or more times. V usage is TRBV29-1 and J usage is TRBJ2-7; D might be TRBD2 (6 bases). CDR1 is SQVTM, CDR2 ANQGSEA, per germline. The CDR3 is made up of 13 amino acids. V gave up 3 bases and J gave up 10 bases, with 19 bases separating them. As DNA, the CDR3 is TGCAGCGTTGAGGCTAGCGCCGTAAGGGACCAGTACTTC. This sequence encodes CSVEASAVRDQYF.

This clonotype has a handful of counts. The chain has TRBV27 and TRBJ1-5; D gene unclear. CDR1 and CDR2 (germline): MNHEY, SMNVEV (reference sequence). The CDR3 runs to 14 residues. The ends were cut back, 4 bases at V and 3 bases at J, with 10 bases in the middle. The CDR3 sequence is CASSSGLINQPQHF. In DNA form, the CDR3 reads TGTGCCAGCAGTTCCGGACTGATCAATCAGCCCCAGCATTTT.

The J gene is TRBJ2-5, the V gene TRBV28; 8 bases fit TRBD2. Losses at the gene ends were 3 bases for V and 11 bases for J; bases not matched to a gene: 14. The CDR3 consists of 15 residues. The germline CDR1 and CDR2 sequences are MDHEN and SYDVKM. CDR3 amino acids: CASSFGPAGVNEQYF. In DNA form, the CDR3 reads TGTGCCAGCAGTTTTGGGCCAGCGGGAGTCAATGAGCAGTACTTC.

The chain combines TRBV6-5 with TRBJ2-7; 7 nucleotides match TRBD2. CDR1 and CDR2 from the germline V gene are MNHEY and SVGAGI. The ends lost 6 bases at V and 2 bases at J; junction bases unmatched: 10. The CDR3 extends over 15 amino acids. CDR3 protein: CASSRPGRAAYEQYF. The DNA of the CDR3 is TGTGCCAGCAGCCGTCCGGGGAGGGCGGCCTACGAGCAGTACTTC.

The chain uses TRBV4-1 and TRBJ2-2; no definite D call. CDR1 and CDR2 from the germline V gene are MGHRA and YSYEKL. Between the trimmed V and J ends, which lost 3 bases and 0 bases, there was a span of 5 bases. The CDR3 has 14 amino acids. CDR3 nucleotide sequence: TGCGCCAGCAGCCATGGACCGAACACCGGGGAGCTGTTTTTT. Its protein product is CASSHGPNTGELFF.

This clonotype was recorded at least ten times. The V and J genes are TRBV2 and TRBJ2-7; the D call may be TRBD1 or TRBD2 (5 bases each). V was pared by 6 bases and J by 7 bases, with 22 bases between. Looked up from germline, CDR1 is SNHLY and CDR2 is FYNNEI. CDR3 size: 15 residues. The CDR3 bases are TGTGCCAGCAGGGAGCCAGGGACGGAGCTAACAGAGCAGTACTTC. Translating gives CASREPGTELTEQYF.

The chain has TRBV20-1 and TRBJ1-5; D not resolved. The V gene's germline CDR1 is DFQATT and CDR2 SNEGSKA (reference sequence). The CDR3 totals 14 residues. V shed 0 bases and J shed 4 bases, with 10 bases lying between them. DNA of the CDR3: TGCAGTGCTAGAGATCGTGGGTTTAATCAGCCCCAGCATTTT. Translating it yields CSARDRGFNQPQHF.